The 9 T cell receptor beta chains below were found in one sample sequenced in a study of metastatic and nonmetastatic thyroid tumors. Thyroid surgery was preceded by no treatment in any patient. TCRdb re-called clones via MiXCR from the PCR reads. The sample includes about 6,200 clones, around 30% of them seen just once. What was sequenced was adjacent normal tissue. The source of these receptors is a female donor with papillary thyroid cancer or a benign thyroid nodule (not recorded which). Some clones in this sample may be carry-over from other donors' samples.

This clone has more than one count but fewer than ten. This rearrangement joins TRBV6-1 to TRBJ2-1, with a tentative D call TRBD2 (6 bases). CDR3 length equals 13 residues. Germline V lookup: CDR1 MNHNS, CDR2 SASEGT. Trimming left V 4 bases short and J 9 bases short, with 13 bases between. The CDR3 loop reads CASSVEGMSEQFF. As DNA, the CDR3 is TGTGCCAGCAGTGTGGAGGGGATGAGTGAGCAGTTCTTC.

This clone showed up just a few times. The CDR3 sequence: CASSLTSGRSNEQFF. In DNA, the CDR3 is TGTGCCAGCAGCCTTACTAGCGGGAGATCCAATGAGCAGTTCTTC. V and J are TRBV2 and TRBJ2-1; 11 bases align to TRBD2. Germline values: CDR1 SNHLY, CDR2 FYNNEI. V lost 6 bases to trimming and J lost 6 bases; unmatched junction nucleotides: 7. The CDR3 length is 15 residues.

The chain recombines TRBV20-1 with TRBJ2-1; D gene unclear. Germline V gene data show CDR1 as DFQATT and CDR2 as SNEGSKA (reference sequence). Deletions cut 0 bases from V and 0 bases from J, with 9 bases between. The CDR3 consists of 15 residues. The DNA of the CDR3 is TGCAGTGCTAGAGATCGTAGGGTCTCCTACAATGAGCAGTTCTTC. It specifies CSARDRRVSYNEQFF.

The V gene is TRBV11-3, the J gene TRBJ2-5; D is perhaps TRBD1 (5 bases). CDR1 SGHNT and CDR2 YENEEA come from the germline V gene. The CDR3 covers 15 residues. V dropped 3 bases and J dropped 9 bases, with 20 bases sitting between them. The CDR3 protein is CASSFQGASPRPQYF. CDR3 DNA: TGTGCCAGCAGCTTCCAAGGGGCTTCTCCAAGGCCCCAGTACTTC.

This chain links TRBV30 with TRBJ2-7, with D perhaps matching TRBD1 (7 bases). Germline V lookup: CDR1 GTSNPN, CDR2 SVGIG (reference sequence). The CDR3 has 13 residues. V lost 8 bases, J lost 6 bases, and 20 bases lay in between. The CDR3 DNA follows: TGTGCCGCAGCCCCAGGGGGGACAGCCGAGCAGTACTTC. Its protein product is CAAAPGGTAEQYF. The entire variable domain, with the rest obtained from reference TRBV30 and TRBJ2-7, is as follows: SQTIHQWPATLVQPVGSPLSLECTVEGTSNPNLYWYRQAAGRGLQLLFYSVGIGQISSEVPQNLSASRPQDRQFILSSKKLLLSDSGFYLCAAAPGGTAEQYFGPGTRLTVT.

In regard to this clone: One end of the junction does not line up with germline, which may come from a read error. The gene calls are TRBV6-1 and TRBJ1-1, with a weak D call TRBD1 (5 bases). The germline gives CDR1 MNHNS, CDR2 SASEGT. This CDR3 is 13 amino acids long. This chain's CDR3 is CVSTNRPRTEAFF. DNA for the CDR3: TGTGTCAGCACAAACAGGCCCAGGACTGAAGCTTTCTTT.

This clone has a handful of counts. The rearrangement joins TRBV12-3 or TRBV12-4 to TRBJ2-1; D is perhaps TRBD2 (5 bases). The V and J ends lost 0 bases and 5 bases respectively, with 11 bases between them. The CDR3 is made up of 15 amino acids. CDR3 residues: CASSLAHGNDNEQFF. In DNA form, the CDR3 reads TGTGCCAGCAGTTTAGCGCACGGGAATGACAATGAGCAGTTCTTC.

This clone has a handful of counts. The gene calls are TRBV10-3 and TRBJ1-2; D is unclear. V lost 2 bases to trimming and J lost 5 bases, with 6 bases between them. Looked up from germline, CDR1 is ENHRY and CDR2 is SYGVKD. The CDR3 consists of 12 residues. CDR3 sequence: CAISEGEYGYTF. The CDR3 DNA reads TGTGCCATCAGTGAGGGGGAATATGGCTACACCTTC.

The chain couples TRBV11-2 to TRBJ1-2; D perhaps matches TRBD1 (6 bases). Germline lookup yields CDR1 SGHAT and CDR2 FQNNGV. The CDR3 has 15 amino acids. V lost 0 bases and J 0 bases, leaving 8 bases between the germline ends. This CDR3 is CASSLDGTPNYGYTF. The CDR3 nucleotides are TGTGCCAGCAGCTTAGATGGGACACCTAACTATGGCTACACCTTC.